The clone carrying this T cell receptor (beta chain) was recorded a few times. No antigen is known for it. The study ran its PCR with 60 Vbeta and 13 Jbeta primers. Clones were read by immunoSEQ multiplex PCR, and TCRdb kept only the in-frame ones, dropping some. The sample comprises around 190,000 clones, 79% of which are singletons, and about 4.6% rests with the top ten. V gave up 2 bases and J gave up 6 bases, with 11 bases separating them. The CDR3 runs to 14 residues. From germline, CDR1 is MNHEY and CDR2 SVGAGI. These data belong to a study of cytomegalovirus exposure and HLA in healthy donors. Study-wide results and limits: Later analysis suggested most CMV-associated TCR beta chains were HLA-restricted. There were reportedly fewer N-insertions in an Asian-associated ancestry cluster than the roughly 670-donor mean, in a later analysis.

Donors sampled were nominally healthy, though unrecorded immune exposures were likely. The material sequenced was PBMCs. The V gene is TRBV6-5, the J gene TRBJ2-1, with D possibly TRBD2 on 6 matching bases. The TCR originated in a woman aged 25 to 39 in good health and CMV-seropositive. The CDR3 spells CASSYTTSSNEQFF. CDR3 nucleotides: TGTGCCAGCAGTTACACGACTAGTTCCAATGAGCAGTTCTTC.